Presented here are 17 T cell receptor beta chains from one specimen sequenced in a study of technical replicates of blood from four donors. Using immunoSEQ multiplex PCR, the repertoire was profiled, and TCRdb retains in-frame clones only, with some absent. The sample lists tens of thousands of clones; roughly 92% were seen once. The source material was T cells isolated from PBMCs. The receptors come from a human donor in good health.

This sequence joins TRBV28 and TRBJ2-4, with 9 bases matching TRBD2. The CDR3 sequence is 17 residues long. V lost 5 bases, J lost 0 bases, and 8 bases stayed unmatched. Germline loops: CDR1 MDHEN, CDR2 SYDVKM. CDR3 amino acids: CASSDPGLAIAKNIQYF. The CDR3, as DNA: TGTGCCAGCAGTGATCCGGGACTAGCTATAGCCAAAAACATTCAGTACTTC.

The gene calls are TRBV7-9 and TRBJ1-3, with TRBD1 as a possible D gene (5 bases). In germline, CDR1 is SEHNR, CDR2 FQNEAQ (reference sequence). The germline V and J ends were trimmed by 0 bases and 2 bases, with 11 bases remaining between them. The CDR3 is 16 amino acids. CDR3 amino acids: CASSLAGAGTGNTIYF. The DNA for the CDR3 is TGTGCCAGCAGCTTAGCGGGCGCAGGGACTGGAAACACCATATATTTT.

The genes are TRBV5-6 and TRBJ1-1; maybe TRBD1 (6 bases). The V and J ends lost 2 bases and 1 base respectively, with 9 bases between them. From germline, CDR1 is SGHDT and CDR2 YYEEEE. This CDR3 is built from 14 residues. CDR3 nucleotide sequence: TGTGCCAGCAGCTTCCAACAGGGGAACACTGAAGCTTTCTTT. Residues: CASSFQQGNTEAFF.

The chain couples TRBV6-6 to TRBJ2-7; a weak D match, TRBD1 (5 bases). V shed 4 bases and J shed 4 bases, with 11 bases lying between them. Germline V gives CDR1 MNHNY, CDR2 SVGAGI (reference sequence). This CDR3 has 13 residues. CDR3 residues: CASSSGREYEQYF. In DNA form, the CDR3 reads TGTGCCAGCAGTTCGGGCAGGGAATACGAGCAGTACTTC.

The CDR3 loop reads CASSETGRIAKNIQYF. The CDR3, as DNA: TGTGCCAGCAGCGAAACTGGGCGAATAGCCAAAAACATTCAGTACTTC. The chain carries TRBV5-6 and TRBJ2-4; D remains unclear. V lost 4 bases, J lost 0 bases, and 14 bases lay in between. The germline CDR1 and CDR2 sequences are SGHDT and YYEEEE. The CDR3 contains 16 residues.

The V call is TRBV5-1, the J call TRBJ2-7; 7 bases are a match to TRBD1. The CDR3 length is 13 residues. The trim removed 4 bases at V and 5 bases at J, leaving 6 bases unmatched. CDR1 SGHRS and CDR2 YFSETQ come from the germline V gene. In nucleotides, the CDR3 is TGCGCCAGCAGCACAGGGGCGTTGAACGAGCAGTACTTC. Its translation: CASSTGALNEQYF.

The chain employs TRBV18 and TRBJ1-2, with 10 bases lining up with TRBD1. This CDR3 is 14 amino acids long. After removal of 0 bases from V and 6 bases from J, the junction contained 1 base not matched to a gene. Germline CDR1 is KGHSH and CDR2 is LQKENI. The CDR3 coding sequence is TGTGCCAGCTCACCACCCGGACAGGGGGATGGCTACACCTTC. This gives the protein CASSPPGQGDGYTF. The whole variable domain, remainder taken from reference TRBV18 and TRBJ1-2, is NAGVMQNPRHLVRRRGQEARLRCSPMKGHSHVYWYRQLPEEGLKFMVYLQKENIIDESGMPKERFSAEFPKEGPSILRIQQVVRGDSAAYFCASSPPGQGDGYTFGSGTRLTVV.

This chain links TRBV7-9 with TRBJ1-1; 9 bases are a match to TRBD1. The J segment lost 0 bases and the V segment lost 5 bases, leaving 7 bases of the junction unmatched. The CDR3 covers 16 residues. Germline CDR1 SEHNR, CDR2 FQNEAQ (reference sequence). The CDR3 nucleotides are TGTGCCAGCAGCCCTTCCGGGACAGGGTTGAACACTGAAGCTTTCTTT. Its protein product is CASSPSGTGLNTEAFF.

The chain carries TRBV11-2 and TRBJ2-5, with TRBD1 identical over 7 bases. Germline V gene lookup returns CDR1 SGHAT and CDR2 FQNNGV. This CDR3 is 14 amino acids long. V dropped 5 bases and J dropped 3; count of bases not matched to a gene: 6. The CDR3 DNA sequence: TGTGCCAGCAGCCTACAGGGGTTCGAAGAGACCCAGTACTTC. Protein sequence: CASSLQGFEETQYF.

The chain joins TRBV7-3 to TRBJ2-2; 8 nucleotides line up with TRBD2. The CDR3 length is 15 residues. V was clipped by 5 bases and J by 0 bases; unmatched bases: 2. CDR1 and CDR2 from the germline V gene are SGHTA and FQGTGA. CDR3 coding DNA: TGTGCCAGCAGCCTAGCGGGCTCGAACACCGGGGAGCTGTTTTTT. This codes for CASSLAGSNTGELFF. The whole variable domain, filled in from reference TRBV7-3 and TRBJ2-2, reads GAGVSQTPSNKVTEKGKYVELRCDPISGHTALYWYRQSLGQGPEFLIYFQGTGAADDSGLPNDRFFAVRPEGSVSTLKIQRTERGDSAVYLCASSLAGSNTGELFFGEGSRLTVL.

The V call is TRBV9, the J call TRBJ2-5; TRBD1 aligns across 8 bases. Germline values: CDR1 SGDLS, CDR2 YYNGEE. Unmatched junction bases numbered 2, after V lost 3 bases and J lost 4 bases. This CDR3 comprises 13 residues. The CDR3 DNA is TGTGCCAGCAGCGGTGGACAGGGAGAGACCCAGTACTTC. It is translated as CASSGGQGETQYF.

The chain links TRBV11-3 to TRBJ2-7; 8 bases fit TRBD1. J gave up 2 bases and V 5 bases, and 5 bases lay outside the gene matches. The CDR3 consists of 14 residues. Germline lookup yields CDR1 SGHNT and CDR2 YENEEA. The CDR3 coding sequence is TGTGCCAGCAGCCCGGGGACAGGAGCCTACGAGCAGTACTTC. Translation: CASSPGTGAYEQYF. The full variable domain, its missing parts supplied by reference TRBV11-3 and TRBJ2-7, is EAGVVQSPRYKIIEKKQPVAFWCNPISGHNTLYWYLQNLGQGPELLIRYENEEAVDDSQLPKDRFSAERLKGVDSTLKIQPAELGDSAVYLCASSPGTGAYEQYFGPGTRLTVT.

This clone has a handful of counts. The chain couples TRBV7-9 to TRBJ1-1, with 7 positions matching TRBD1. The CDR3 consists of 18 residues. Germline V gives CDR1 SEHNR, CDR2 FQNEAQ (reference sequence). V lost 0 bases and J lost 2; bases outside the gene matches: 12. DNA of the CDR3: TGTGCCAGCAGCTTAGCGTTGGCAGGGACAGCCATAAACACTGAAGCTTTCTTT. It is translated as CASSLALAGTAINTEAFF.

The chain is built from TRBV10-2 and TRBJ2-7; D uncertain. Trimming shortened V by 4 bases and J by 6 bases, and 10 bases separated the two germline ends. Germline values: CDR1 WSHSY, CDR2 SAAADI. The CDR3 runs 12 residues. In DNA form, the CDR3 reads TGCGCCAGCAGTGGTTCTTACGGCGAGCAGTACTTC. Its translation is CASSGSYGEQYF.

The chain employs TRBV9 and TRBJ2-5; 11 bases fit TRBD2. CDR1 and CDR2 from the germline V gene are SGDLS and YYNGEE. With 2 bases clipped from V and 6 bases from J, the junction kept 6 bases outside the gene matches. The CDR3 contains 15 residues. CDR3 nucleotides: TGTGCCAGCAGCGTTAGCGGGGGGGCCATTCAGACCCAGTACTTC. Its translation: CASSVSGGAIQTQYF.

This clone came up once. This rearrangement joins TRBV5-4 to TRBJ2-1; 11 bases fit TRBD2. CDR3 length equals 16 residues. V trimming: 3 bases; J trimming: 3 bases; junction bases outside the gene matches: 5. Germline V gene sequence: CDR1 SGHNT, CDR2 YYREEE (reference sequence). CDR3 region: CASSSPGTSGYNEQFF. The CDR3, as DNA: TGTGCCAGCAGCTCCCCCGGGACTAGCGGCTACAATGAGCAGTTCTTC.

The rearrangement uses TRBV10-1 and TRBJ2-1, with D tentatively TRBD1 (5 bases). From germline, CDR1 is WNHNN and CDR2 SYGVQD (reference sequence). There are 15 residues in the CDR3. V dropped 2 bases and J dropped 8 bases, with 16 bases sitting between them. The CDR3 loop is CASSETTIGADEQFF. The CDR3 nucleotides read TGCGCCAGCAGTGAGACAACCATTGGGGCAGATGAGCAGTTCTTC.